These 27 T cell receptor delta chains share one sample of origin, sequenced in a study of Vδ1+ human thymocytes. The template was reverse-transcribed extracted RNA. Multiplex PCR used pooled V-gene forward primers and a constant-region reverse primer to amplify CDR3s. TCRdb fed the multiplex PCR reads into CATT to redo clone calling. Of about 27,000 delta-chain clones listed, 6% to 8% are singletons. Findings of the study overall: In the thymus, TRG and TRD repertoires looked highly polyclonal with Gaussian CDR3 lengths.

For these receptors, no antigen is known. The material sequenced was Vdelta1+ gamma-delta thymocytes from the thymus. The subset is: FACS-sorted CD3+ TCRalphabeta- TCRVdelta1+ TCRVdelta2- thymocytes. These receptor sequences come from a girl less than two years old who had congenital heart surgery.

The V gene is TRDV1, the J gene TRDJ1, with D perhaps TRDD3 (8 bases). TCRdb leaves out the J gene; it was filled in here by matching the DNA to germline. The CDR3 has 21 residues. Germline V lookup: CDR1 TSWWSYY, CDR2 QGS. Trimming pared 2 bases from V and 3 bases from J, leaving 31 bases between. The CDR3 loop is CALGEIFLAAGDRRGPDKLIF. CDR3 nucleotides: TGTGCTCTTGGGGAAATCTTCCTAGCGGCGGGGGATAGGCGGGGGCCCGATAAACTCATCTTT.

This clone has just a few counts. J is TRDJ1 and V is TRDV1, with TRDD3 as a possible D gene (6 bases). The germline V and J ends were trimmed by 7 bases and 3 bases, with 24 bases remaining between them. The CDR3 sequence is 17 residues long. Germline CDR1 reads TSWWSYY; CDR2 reads QGS. DNA for the CDR3: TGTGCTCTTGAAGCCGGTAGTGGGGGGGGGCTCCCCGATAAACTCATCTTT. Protein product: CALEAGSGGGLPDKLIF.

The chain recombines TRDV1 with TRDJ1; D is uncertain. This CDR3 is 17 amino acids long. Trimming shortened V by 4 bases and J by 5 bases, and 23 bases separated the two germline ends. The germline V gene encodes CDR1 TSWWSYY and CDR2 QGS. The CDR3 nucleotides read TGTGCTCTTGGGGTACCGTGGGACCGGTTGGTGGATGATAAACTCATCTTT. Its translation is CALGVPWDRLVDDKLIF.

The chain links TRDV1 to TRDJ1; a possible D gene is TRDD2 (6 bases). CDR3 length: 21 amino acids. V shed 1 base and J shed 1 base, with 28 bases lying between them. The germline V gene encodes CDR1 TSWWSYY and CDR2 QGS. The chain's CDR3 is CALGERESSYTLALSTDKLIF. DNA of the CDR3: TGTGCTCTTGGGGAACGGGAATCCTCCTACACCCTGGCTTTATCCACCGATAAACTCATCTTT.

The chain uses TRDV1 and TRDJ1; D might be TRDD2 or TRDD3, each matching 8 bases. The length of the CDR3 is 25 residues. The germline V gene has CDR1 TSWWSYY and CDR2 QGS. V lost 2 bases and J lost 0, with 40 bases in between. The CDR3 nucleotides are TGTGCTCTTGGGGAATCCCTTCCTAAAGGCGACGTACTGGGGGTCCCTCAAGATCACACCGATAAACTCATCTTT. This gives the protein CALGESLPKGDVLGVPQDHTDKLIF.

This clone has more than one count but fewer than ten. The rearrangement uses TRDV2 and TRDJ1, with 8 bases aligning to TRDD3. The CDR3 is 21 amino acids. V lost 0 bases, J lost 0 bases, and 20 bases stayed unmatched. CDR1 is GEAIGNYY, CDR2 EKD, per germline. The CDR3 DNA sequence: TGTGCCTGTGACACCGACGGGAGTCGTACTGGGGGGACGTACAACACCGATAAACTCATCTTT. Its protein product is CACDTDGSRTGGTYNTDKLIF.

This clone was observed a handful of times. The chain is built from TRDV1 and TRDJ1; D not resolved. Germline V gene data show CDR1 as TSWWSYY and CDR2 as QGS. The CDR3 has 16 amino acids. Deletions cut 4 bases from V and 0 bases from J, with 15 bases between. The CDR3 DNA sequence: TGTGCTCTTGGGGGTGGAGGCCGTGCTCACACCGATAAACTCATCTTT. Protein product: CALGGGGRAHTDKLIF.

The rearrangement links TRDV1 to TRDJ1; no clear D. The CDR3 spans 15 residues. The germline V gene has CDR1 TSWWSYY and CDR2 QGS. Trimming took off 1 base at V and 2 bases at J, with 11 bases between the two ends. CDR3 region: CALGEPLTRTDKLIF. For the CDR3, the DNA is TGTGCTCTTGGGGAACCCCTGACGAGGACCGATAAACTCATCTTT.

The rearrangement uses TRDV1 and TRDJ1; 10 bases align to TRDD3. Germline V lookup: CDR1 TSWWSYY, CDR2 QGS. The CDR3 spans 19 residues. The V and J ends lost 4 bases and 0 bases, in that order; junction bases with no gene match: 14. CDR3 sequence: CALGAMFRWGIPYTDKLIF. In nucleotides, the CDR3 is TGTGCTCTTGGGGCAATGTTCCGTTGGGGGATACCGTACACCGATAAACTCATCTTT.

This clone was recorded only once. The chain links TRDV1 to TRDJ1; 9 bases line up with TRDD3. No J segment appears in TCRdb, so it was assigned here by matching the sequence to germline. CDR3 size: 16 residues. CDR1 is TSWWSYY and CDR2 is QGS in the germline V gene. Trimming cost V 4 bases and J 8 bases; bases outside gene matches: 14. In DNA, the CDR3 is TGTGCTCTTGGGGGACCGGCGGGGGATACTGGGGGGAAACTCATCTTT. Its translation: CALGGPAGDTGGKLIF.

For this clone: Germline and junction disagree at one end, which may indicate a read error. The same CDR3 also results from other DNA sequences found in this sample. The chain carries TRDV2 and TRDJ1; 12 bases map to TRDD3. CDR1 is GEAIGNYY, CDR2 EKD, per germline. The CDR3 length is 13 residues. CDR3: CACDTASGGYVIF. The CDR3 bases are TGTGCGTGTGATACCGCGTCTGGGGGATACGTCATCTTT.

The V and J genes are TRDV1 and TRDJ1, with 10 bases fitting TRDD3. CDR1 is TSWWSYY, CDR2 QGS, per germline. Germline trimming cut 1 base from V and 0 bases from J; bases unmatched to any gene: 14. This CDR3 comprises 20 residues. CDR3 protein: CALGERCPEYWGIHTDKLIF. CDR3 DNA sequence: TGTGCTCTTGGGGAACGGTGCCCGGAGTACTGGGGGATCCACACCGATAAACTCATCTTT.

The chain uses TRDV1 and TRDJ1; 8 nucleotides line up with TRDD3. J was trimmed by 0 bases and V by 0 bases; bases with no gene match: 27. CDR1 is TSWWSYY and CDR2 is QGS in the germline V gene. The length of the CDR3 is 24 residues. The CDR3 DNA reads TGTGCTCTTGGGGAACTTTTAAATCGGGGCCGGTACCTTGGTACTGGGGGGTACACCGATAAACTCATCTTT. It translates to CALGELLNRGRYLGTGGYTDKLIF.

The V gene is TRDV2, the J gene TRDJ1; 7 nucleotides match TRDD3. The V gene's germline CDR1 is GEAIGNYY and CDR2 EKD. This CDR3 is 18 amino acids long. J gave up 4 bases and V 4 bases, and 20 bases lay outside the gene matches. This CDR3 is CACEGLHSFTGDNDKLIF. CDR3 coding DNA: TGTGCCTGTGAAGGCCTTCACAGTTTCACTGGGGATAACGATAAACTCATCTTT.

The gene calls are TRDV1 and TRDJ1; 7 bases are shared with TRDD3. The CDR3 is 19 amino acids. The V gene's germline CDR1 is TSWWSYY and CDR2 QGS. Germline trimming cut 2 bases from V and 2 bases from J; bases unmatched to any gene: 17. CDR3 nucleotides: TGTGCTCTTGGGGAAGCTCCAATCCCCTACCGGGGGATTACCGATAAACTCATCTTT. Translation gives CALGEAPIPYRGITDKLIF.

The sample holds a few counts of this clone. The V call is TRDV1, the J call TRDJ1; D is unclear. Trimming stripped 5 bases from V and 5 bases from J, with 21 bases between. The germline V gene has CDR1 TSWWSYY and CDR2 QGS. CDR3 length equals 16 residues. CDR3 DNA sequence: TGTGCTCTTGGGCCATTCTTCGGTCTGTCGGGGGATAAACTCATCTTT. This encodes CALGPFFGLSGDKLIF.

This clone came up a few times. The chain links TRDV1 to TRDJ1, with TRDD3 identical over 12 bases. The CDR3 totals 21 residues. The J segment lost 0 bases and the V segment lost 3 bases, leaving 17 bases of the junction unmatched. The germline gives CDR1 TSWWSYY, CDR2 QGS. The CDR3 DNA is TGTGCTCTTGGGGACCCGTTCCCGCCCGTTACTGGGGGATACTACACCGATAAACTCATCTTT. Its translation: CALGDPFPPVTGGYYTDKLIF.

The rearrangement uses TRDV1 and TRDJ1, with D possibly being TRDD3 (6 bases). TCRdb is silent on the J gene; assignment here came from matching the DNA to germline. Germline values: CDR1 TSWWSYY, CDR2 QGS. V shed 1 base and J shed 5 bases, with 11 bases lying between them. The CDR3 length is 14 residues. The CDR3 DNA sequence: TGTGCTCTTGGGGAACGTAAGATACGGGATAAACTCATCTTT. Its translation is CALGERKIRDKLIF.

The J gene is TRDJ1, the V gene TRDV1, with 12 bases lining up with TRDD3. CDR1 and CDR2 (germline): TSWWSYY, QGS. The CDR3 sequence is 18 residues long. J lost 0 bases, V lost 7 bases, and 12 bases had no gene match. CDR3 sequence (DNA): TGTGCTCTTGCCTTCGTACTGGGGGATACAAAGTACACCGATAAACTCATCTTT. Translated, it gives CALAFVLGDTKYTDKLIF.

This clone was recorded a few times. The J gene is TRDJ1, the V gene TRDV1, with 9 bases identical to TRDD3. Germline-derived CDR1 and CDR2 are TSWWSYY and QGS. V shed 9 bases and J 0 bases; nucleotides not matched to a gene: 29. This CDR3 comprises 22 residues. The CDR3 region is CALRPTPPVLGETGGYTDKLIF. The CDR3 DNA reads TGTGCTCTCCGCCCAACCCCACCAGTACTGGGGGAAACGGGGGGGTACACCGATAAACTCATCTTT.

This clone was observed a few times. The V call is TRDV1, the J call TRDJ1; 9 bases line up with TRDD3. Germline values: CDR1 TSWWSYY, CDR2 QGS. The ends lost 2 bases at V and 6 bases at J; junction bases unmatched: 19. This CDR3 has 19 residues. The CDR3 nucleotides read TGTGCTCTTGGGGAAGGATCATTCCGGGTACTGGGGGAGAATAATAAACTCATCTTT. Translation: CALGEGSFRVLGENNKLIF.

The chain links TRDV1 to TRDJ1; 12 bases map to TRDD3. The J gene was not available in TCRdb and was assigned here by matching the DNA to germline segments. This CDR3 comprises 25 residues. Trimming at V came to 3 bases and at J to 0 bases, leaving 29 bases not matched to a gene. Germline V gene lookup returns CDR1 TSWWSYY and CDR2 QGS. Here the CDR3 DNA reads TGTGCTCTTGGGGACCATTTCCCTACGTACCTAAAAATACTGGGGGATACAGGGGACACCGATAAACTCATCTTT. It translates to CALGDHFPTYLKILGDTGDTDKLIF.

This clone was counted a few times. This chain uses TRDV1 with TRDJ1, with 7 bases that match TRDD3. After removal of 2 bases from V and 0 bases from J, the junction contained 9 bases not matched to a gene. Germline V gene sequence: CDR1 TSWWSYY, CDR2 QGS. CDR3 size: 17 residues. This CDR3 reads CALGERTWGTYTDKLIF. The CDR3 DNA is TGTGCTCTTGGGGAAAGAACGTGGGGGACCTACACCGATAAACTCATCTTT.

This clone was seen a handful of times. The V and J genes are TRDV1 and TRDJ1; 10 bases are shared with TRDD3. From germline, CDR1 is TSWWSYY and CDR2 QGS. J was trimmed by 0 bases and V by 3 bases; bases with no gene match: 25. This CDR3 contains 23 residues. CDR3 protein: CALGDDSTIMGDTTPWYTDKLIF. The CDR3 coding sequence is TGTGCTCTTGGGGACGACTCTACGATCATGGGGGATACTACCCCTTGGTACACCGATAAACTCATCTTT.

This sequence joins TRDV1 and TRDJ1, with 10 bases identical to TRDD3. V was clipped by 2 bases and J by 1 base; unmatched bases: 10. Germline-derived CDR1 and CDR2 are TSWWSYY and QGS. This CDR3 has 18 amino acids. The CDR3, as DNA: TGTGCTCTTGGGGAAAGGGAATGGGGGATACTTTTCACCGATAAACTCATCTTT. It specifies CALGEREWGILFTDKLIF.

The chain joins TRDV1 to TRDJ1; maybe TRDD3 (6 bases). The germline gives CDR1 TSWWSYY, CDR2 QGS. The CDR3 sequence is 17 residues long. V was shortened by 4 bases and J by 0 bases, with 18 bases between the two germline ends. CDR3 DNA sequence: TGTGCTCTTGGGGGGCCCCGGGGGGACTGTGACACCGATAAACTCATCTTT. This codes for CALGGPRGDCDTDKLIF.

About this clone: No DNA is shown, since the ends of the CDR3 on it are uncertain; the CDR3 is the one TCRdb lists. The V gene is given as TRDV1, and no J gene call is available; TRDD3, the table's D call, lacks a check against the DNA. Germline CDR1 is TSWWSYY and CDR2 is QGS. The CDR3 is 18 residues long, counting both termini. The CDR3 loop is CALGDSSQLGDTFGKLIF.